This passage covers 19 T cell receptor beta chains from one sample sequenced in a study of T cells in localized non-small cell lung cancer. Here immunoSEQ multiplex PCR was the method, and the copy in TCRdb shows in-frame clones only, minus some. The sample has about 12,000 clones, roughly 86% seen once. The material sequenced was peripheral blood, taken before any cancer treatment. All receptors derive from a male donor older than 55 with stage III lung adenocarcinoma.

The chain has TRBV7-9 and TRBJ2-7; tentatively, D is TRBD1 or TRBD2 (7 bases each). The length of the CDR3 is 14 residues. Trimming left V 5 bases short and J 4 bases short, with 15 bases between. Looked up from germline, CDR1 is SEHNR and CDR2 is FQNEAQ (reference sequence). The CDR3 is CASSPGGGRYEQYF. In nucleotides, the CDR3 is TGTGCCAGCAGCCCAGGGGGGGGCAGGTACGAGCAGTACTTC.

The V call is TRBV5-1, the J call TRBJ2-3, with a possible D match to TRBD2 (6 bases). The CDR3 totals 16 residues. Trimming removed 4 bases at V and 0 bases at J, with 15 bases between. CDR1 SGHRS and CDR2 YFSETQ come from the germline V gene. This CDR3 is CASSGTSLGSTDTQYF. The DNA of the CDR3 is TGCGCCAGCAGCGGGACTTCGCTAGGGAGCACAGATACGCAGTATTTT.

The chain carries TRBV29-1 and TRBJ2-7; D gene unclear. V was shortened by 1 base and J by 0 bases, with 4 bases between the two germline ends. CDR1 and CDR2 from the germline V gene are SQVTM and ANQGSEA. The CDR3 covers 12 residues. CDR3 loop: CSVEGASYEQYF. The CDR3 coding sequence is TGCAGCGTTGAAGGCGCCTCCTACGAGCAGTACTTC.

CDR3 sequence: CASKTSSGANVLTF. The CDR3 DNA is TGTGCCAGCAAGACCAGCTCTGGGGCCAACGTCCTGACTTTC. The chain combines TRBV2 with TRBJ2-6; D unclear. The CDR3 totals 14 residues. V lost 7 bases and J 0 bases, leaving 7 bases between the germline ends. Germline CDR1 is SNHLY and CDR2 is FYNNEI.

This clone was counted a single time. J is TRBJ2-5 and V is TRBV6-5, with 13 bases matching TRBD2. The CDR3 spans 14 residues. V shed 7 bases and J 7 bases; nucleotides not matched to a gene: 6. Germline V lookup: CDR1 MNHEY, CDR2 SVGAGI. The CDR3 DNA sequence: TGTGCCAGCACCGGGACTAGCGGGACGGTGACCCAGTACTTC. Its translation: CASTGTSGTVTQYF.

This rearrangement joins TRBV19 to TRBJ2-3; 8 nucleotides line up with TRBD2. V lost 1 base, J lost 2 bases, and 2 bases stayed unmatched. CDR1 is LNHDA and CDR2 is SQIVND in the germline V gene (reference sequence). CDR3 length equals 15 residues. The CDR3 DNA sequence: TGTGCCAGTAGTATAGGAGCGGGGGACACAGATACGCAGTATTTT. It yields the protein CASSIGAGDTDTQYF.

The rearrangement joins TRBV7-9 to TRBJ1-4; no clear D. The V end was cut by 1 base, the J end by 8 bases, with 11 bases between. The CDR3 covers 14 residues. Per the germline V gene, CDR1 is SEHNR and CDR2 is FQNEAQ (reference sequence). The CDR3: CASSLDFSGEKLFF. The CDR3 nucleotides are TGTGCCAGCAGCTTAGACTTCTCCGGGGAAAAACTGTTTTTT.

The DNA of the CDR3 is TGTGCCAGCAGCCTCAGGAATCAAGAGACCCAGTACTTC. Its protein is CASSLRNQETQYF. This chain uses TRBV7-9 with TRBJ2-5; no reliable D call. CDR3 length: 13 residues. Germline V gene data show CDR1 as SEHNR and CDR2 as FQNEAQ (reference sequence). Trimming removed 5 bases at V and 2 bases at J, with 9 bases between.

About this clone itself: The same CDR3 can be traced to other DNA sequences in this sample. The chain links TRBV30 to TRBJ1-4, with 9 bases lining up with TRBD1. The CDR3 covers 13 residues. Germline CDR1 and CDR2: GTSNPN and SVGIG (reference sequence). V lost 1 base to trimming and J lost 8 bases; unmatched junction nucleotides: 2. CDR3 residues: CAWSGQGGEKLFF. For the CDR3, the DNA is TGTGCCTGGAGTGGACAGGGGGGCGAAAAACTGTTTTTT.

This chain joins TRBV21-1 and TRBJ1-2. TRBV21-1 is assigned pseudogene status. This CDR3 has 15 amino acids. The CDR3 DNA follows: TGTGCCAGCAGCTATCGGCAGGGGGGGAGCTATGGCTACACCTTC. Its protein is CASSYRQGGSYGYTF.

The V and J genes are TRBV23-1 and TRBJ1-3; D may be TRBD1 (5 bases). TRBV23-1 qualifies as an ORF whose function is uncertain. V gave up 4 bases and J gave up 2 bases, with 18 bases separating them. This CDR3 comprises 17 residues. DNA of the CDR3: TGCGCCAGCAGTCCCCTATTCCCAGGGTACCCTGGAAACACCATATATTTT. Residues: CASSPLFPGYPGNTIYF.

The V gene is TRBV7-8, the J gene TRBJ1-1; no clear D. Germline loops: CDR1 SGHVS, CDR2 FQNEAQ. The ends were cut back, 2 bases at V and 0 bases at J, with 10 bases in the middle. The CDR3 loop spans 15 amino acids. The CDR3 bases are TGTGCCAGCAGCTTATTCACCACGGTGAACACTGAAGCTTTCTTT. It specifies CASSLFTTVNTEAFF.

The rearrangement uses TRBV11-3 and TRBJ2-3; D is uncertain. Deletions cut 2 bases from V and 1 base from J, with 7 bases between. From germline, CDR1 is SGHNT and CDR2 YENEEA. This CDR3 is built from 14 residues. CDR3 nucleotide sequence: TGTGCCAGCAGCTTAAATGGGGGCACAGATACGCAGTATTTT. Translation gives CASSLNGGTDTQYF.

This clone came up a few times. CDR3 sequence reads: CASSPGGGAGNTIYF. CDR3 DNA: TGTGCCAGCAGCCCCGGAGGGGGGGCTGGAAACACCATATATTTT. V usage is TRBV9 and J usage is TRBJ1-3; tentative D call: TRBD1 (6 bases). The V end was cut by 4 bases, the J end by 2 bases, with 13 bases between. This CDR3 has 15 amino acids. The germline CDR1 and CDR2 sequences are SGDLS and YYNGEE.

J is TRBJ2-5 and V is TRBV5-1, with unresolved D. V was clipped by 1 base and J by 1 base, with 11 bases between them. Germline assignment: CDR1 SGHRS and CDR2 YFSETQ. The CDR3 spans 15 residues. The CDR3 region has the DNA TGCGCCAGCAGCTTGTCTTTCGCGGCCCAAGAGACCCAGTACTTC. Translation: CASSLSFAAQETQYF.

The chain joins TRBV7-2 to TRBJ1-2, with D hard to call. In germline, CDR1 is SGHTA, CDR2 FQGNSA. Trimming took off 3 bases at V and 0 bases at J, with 11 bases between the two ends. The CDR3 spans 15 residues. The CDR3 here is CASSFGPGPNYGYTF. The CDR3, as DNA: TGTGCCAGCAGCTTCGGCCCGGGCCCTAACTATGGCTACACCTTC.

The chain recombines TRBV2 with TRBJ1-6; D is perhaps TRBD1 (5 bases). The germline CDR1 and CDR2 sequences are SNHLY and FYNNEI. V shed 7 bases and J shed 9 bases, with 13 bases lying between them. This CDR3 contains 13 residues. The CDR3 DNA follows: TGTGCCAGCATTGGGGGGGTTAGTTCACCCCTCCACTTT. This encodes CASIGGVSSPLHF. Supplemented by reference TRBV2 and TRBJ1-6, the full variable domain reads EPEVTQTPSHQVTQMGQEVILRCVPISNHLYFYWYRQILGQKVEFLVSFYNNEISEKSEIFDDQFSVERPDGSNFTLKIRSTKLEDSAMYFCASIGGVSSPLHFGNGTRLTVT.

This clone occurred once. The gene calls are TRBV5-1 and TRBJ2-3; maybe TRBD2 (7 bases). With 4 bases removed from V and 5 bases from J, the gap between germline ends came to 26 bases. CDR1 SGHRS and CDR2 YFSETQ come from the germline V gene. The CDR3 spans 18 residues. The CDR3 here is CASSGTNILALWGDTQYF. CDR3 nucleotide sequence: TGCGCCAGCAGCGGGACAAATATACTAGCGTTGTGGGGAGATACGCAGTATTTT.

V usage is TRBV6-1 and J usage is TRBJ2-3; TRBD1 matches at 7 bases. After removal of 4 bases from V and 2 bases from J, the junction contained 6 bases not matched to a gene. Germline V lookup: CDR1 MNHNS, CDR2 SASEGT. This CDR3 comprises 15 residues. The CDR3 loop reads CASSVHRGTTDTQYF. CDR3 nucleotides: TGTGCCAGCAGTGTGCACAGGGGCACCACAGATACGCAGTATTTT.